Shown below are 20 T cell receptor beta chains from a single sample sequenced in a study of T cell responses to AZD1222 COVID-19 vaccine. Here immunoSEQ multiplex PCR was the method, and the copy in TCRdb shows in-frame clones only, minus some. Of tens of thousands of clones listed, roughly 84% are singletons. The specimen was peripheral blood, collected 28 days after the second AZD1222 dose. Receptors were obtained from an adult who received the AZD1222 COVID-19 vaccine.

The chain has TRBV5-4 and TRBJ2-3, with a tentative D call TRBD2 (5 bases). CDR1 SGHNT and CDR2 YYREEE come from the germline V gene (reference sequence). The CDR3 extends over 15 amino acids. Trimming stripped 6 bases from V and 2 bases from J, with 16 bases between. For the CDR3, the DNA is TGTGCCAGCAAAAATCGGGGTAGTATCACAGATACGCAGTATTTT. It specifies CASKNRGSITDTQYF. Combining the CDR3 with reference TRBV5-4 and TRBJ2-3 gives the whole variable domain ETGVTQSPTHLIKTRGQQVTLRCSSQSGHNTVSWYQQALGQGPQFIFQYYREEENGRGNFPPRFSGLQFPNYSSELNVNALELDDSALYLCASKNRGSITDTQYFGPGTRLTVL.

V is TRBV28 and J is TRBJ2-2; tentative D call: TRBD2 (6 bases). Trimming removed 3 bases at V and 4 bases at J, with 12 bases between. CDR1 MDHEN and CDR2 SYDVKM come from the germline V gene. The CDR3 totals 15 residues. The CDR3 sequence: CASSFTSYSTGELFF. In DNA, the CDR3 is TGTGCCAGCAGTTTTACTAGCTACTCCACCGGGGAGCTGTTTTTT.

The chain uses TRBV30 and TRBJ2-7; 7 nucleotides agree with TRBD1. The germline V gene has CDR1 GTSNPN and CDR2 SVGIG (reference sequence). Trimming cost V 4 bases and J 5 bases; bases outside gene matches: 5. The CDR3 loop spans 12 amino acids. CDR3 bases: TGTGCCTGGACTAAGGGGGCCCACGAGCAGTACTTC. This translates into CAWTKGAHEQYF.

This clone was recorded only once. The chain links TRBV18 to TRBJ1-5, with 8 bases that match TRBD1. Looked up from germline, CDR1 is KGHSH and CDR2 is LQKENI. This CDR3 contains 15 residues. Trimming removed 3 bases from V and 1 base from J; junction bases left unmatched: 2. This chain's CDR3 is CASSPGQGSNQPQHF. CDR3 bases: TGTGCCAGCTCACCCGGACAGGGAAGCAATCAGCCCCAGCATTTT.

J is TRBJ2-7 and V is TRBV4-1; TRBD2 matches at 11 bases. The CDR3 contains 16 residues. Germline V gene data show CDR1 as MGHRA and CDR2 as YSYEKL. Trimming cost V 2 bases and J 3 bases; bases outside gene matches: 6. DNA for the CDR3: TGCGCCAGCAGCCAAAATTTGGGACTAGCGGTCTACGAGCAGTACTTC. Its translation is CASSQNLGLAVYEQYF.

The J gene is TRBJ1-5, the V gene TRBV11-2, with D maybe TRBD1 (6 bases). The ends were cut back, 4 bases at V and 6 bases at J, with 16 bases in the middle. The CDR3 length is 15 residues. Germline lookup yields CDR1 SGHAT and CDR2 FQNNGV. This chain's CDR3 is CASSSSSGGGQPQHF. The CDR3 nucleotides are TGTGCCAGCAGCTCCTCTAGTGGAGGGGGTCAGCCCCAGCATTTT.

Written as DNA, the CDR3 is TGTGCCAGCAGTGAAGAGCGGGGGGGCACAGATACGCAGTATTTT. Translated, it gives CASSEERGGTDTQYF. The gene calls are TRBV6-1 and TRBJ2-3, with TRBD2 matching 9 bases. V dropped 1 base and J dropped 1; count of bases not matched to a gene: 0. CDR3 size: 15 residues. Germline values: CDR1 MNHNS, CDR2 SASEGT.

J is TRBJ2-7 and V is TRBV11-3; 7 nucleotides agree with TRBD1. The germline V gene encodes CDR1 SGHNT and CDR2 YENEEA. CDR3 size: 14 residues. The ends lost 4 bases at V and 2 bases at J; junction bases unmatched: 5. CDR3 nucleotides: TGTGCCAGCAGCTCCTCCGGGACAGCCTACGAGCAGTACTTC. Its protein is CASSSSGTAYEQYF.

This chain joins TRBV7-2 and TRBJ1-2, with D maybe TRBD1 (6 bases). V dropped 4 bases and J dropped 1 base, with 10 bases sitting between them. Germline CDR1 is SGHTA and CDR2 is FQGNSA. CDR3 length: 14 residues. The CDR3 sequence is CASSSRTDNYGYTF. In DNA, the CDR3 is TGTGCCAGCAGCTCCCGGACAGATAACTATGGCTACACCTTC.

This clone occurred once. CDR3 loop: CASSQDKNNEQFF. The CDR3 DNA sequence: TGTGCCAGCTCACAGGACAAGAACAATGAGCAGTTCTTC. The chain joins TRBV18 to TRBJ2-1; possibly TRBD1 for D (5 bases). The CDR3 loop spans 13 amino acids. Germline CDR1 and CDR2: KGHSH and LQKENI. V was cut by 4 bases and J by 5 bases, with 9 bases left in between. Filled out from reference TRBV18 and TRBJ2-1, the complete variable domain reads NAGVMQNPRHLVRRRGQEARLRCSPMKGHSHVYWYRQLPEEGLKFMVYLQKENIIDESGMPKERFSAEFPKEGPSILRIQQVVRGDSAAYFCASSQDKNNEQFFGPGTRLTVL.

V usage is TRBV15 and J usage is TRBJ2-2; no definite D call. V lost 0 bases and J 2 bases, leaving 4 bases between the germline ends. This CDR3 has 14 residues. In germline, CDR1 is LNHNV, CDR2 YYDKDF (reference sequence). CDR3 protein: CATSRDRNTGELFF. The CDR3 nucleotides read TGTGCCACCAGCAGAGATCGAAACACCGGGGAGCTGTTTTTT.

The rearrangement joins TRBV9 to TRBJ1-2, with 8 nucleotides matching TRBD1. The CDR3 covers 16 residues. Germline values: CDR1 SGDLS, CDR2 YYNGEE. J was trimmed by 7 bases and V by 3 bases; bases with no gene match: 14. The CDR3 loop is CASSAFYWTGMAGYTF. The CDR3 nucleotides read TGTGCCAGCAGCGCGTTTTACTGGACAGGGATGGCTGGCTACACCTTC.

This clone came up once. The rearrangement joins TRBV18 to TRBJ2-7; no reliable D call. The CDR3 is 13 amino acids. CDR1 and CDR2 (germline): KGHSH, LQKENI. V was trimmed by 5 bases and J by 0 bases, leaving 8 bases between them. CDR3 bases: TGTGCCAGCTCAGGACGGAGCTCCTACGAGCAGTACTTC. Translation: CASSGRSSYEQYF. Full variable domain (outside the CDR3, taken from reference TRBV18 and TRBJ2-7): NAGVMQNPRHLVRRRGQEARLRCSPMKGHSHVYWYRQLPEEGLKFMVYLQKENIIDESGMPKERFSAEFPKEGPSILRIQQVVRGDSAAYFCASSGRSSYEQYFGPGTRLTVT.

The chain joins TRBV30 to TRBJ1-6; D is unresolved. This CDR3 region has 16 residues. V lost 4 bases and J lost 6, with 19 bases in between. Looked up from germline, CDR1 is GTSNPN and CDR2 is SVGIG (reference sequence). The CDR3 sequence is CAWMIPHGEGNSPLHF. The CDR3 DNA reads as TGTGCCTGGATGATCCCTCACGGGGAGGGTAATTCACCCCTCCACTTT.

The chain uses TRBV10-3 and TRBJ1-4; the D gene is possibly TRBD1 (5 bases). Trimming cost V 3 bases and J 7 bases, with 12 bases left between them. The CDR3 sequence is 14 residues long. CDR1 and CDR2 from the germline V gene are ENHRY and SYGVKD. The CDR3 DNA sequence: TGTGCCATCAGTGATCCCAGGGAGGGTGAAAAACTGTTTTTT. This translates into CAISDPREGEKLFF.

A single count supports this clone. V gene TRBV4-1 combines with J gene TRBJ2-7; 8 bases line up with TRBD2. The germline gives CDR1 MGHRA, CDR2 YSYEKL. The CDR3 totals 17 residues. V shed 1 base and J 3 bases; nucleotides not matched to a gene: 11. CDR3 protein: CASSQARAYGGDYEQYF. CDR3 coding DNA: TGCGCCAGCAGCCAAGCGAGGGCCTACGGGGGGGACTACGAGCAGTACTTC.

The rearrangement links TRBV5-6 to TRBJ2-5; 7 nucleotides line up with TRBD2. The CDR3 length is 15 residues. The germline gives CDR1 SGHDT, CDR2 YYEEEE. Unmatched junction bases numbered 11, after V lost 4 bases and J lost 5 bases. CDR3 nucleotide sequence: TGTGCCAGCAGCCGAGACCACAGCGGGGTGGAGACCCAGTACTTC. The encoded protein is CASSRDHSGVETQYF.

The chain joins TRBV5-6 to TRBJ1-2, with D hard to call. The CDR3 totals 15 residues. The V end was cut by 2 bases, the J end by 0 bases, with 11 bases between. Germline CDR1 and CDR2: SGHDT and YYEEEE. CDR3 in DNA: TGTGCCAGCAGCTTTCTGACGGGAGCTAACTATGGCTACACCTTC. It yields the protein CASSFLTGANYGYTF.

This rearrangement joins TRBV2 to TRBJ1-1; D is unresolved. Germline assignment: CDR1 SNHLY and CDR2 FYNNEI. CDR3 length: 12 amino acids. V lost 7 bases to trimming and J lost 5 bases, with 11 bases between them. The chain's CDR3 is CASNAEVTEAFF. The CDR3 nucleotides are TGTGCCAGCAATGCGGAGGTTACTGAAGCTTTCTTT.

V is TRBV10-3 and J is TRBJ1-2; no clear D. Trimming stripped 4 bases from V and 2 bases from J, with 8 bases between. This CDR3 spans 13 amino acids. Germline V gives CDR1 ENHRY, CDR2 SYGVKD. The CDR3 loop is CAISAAVNYGYTF. In DNA form, the CDR3 reads TGTGCCATCAGTGCGGCGGTGAACTATGGCTACACCTTC.